This record looks at one T cell receptor (beta chain) sequence and its context. The CDR3 runs 19 residues. Losses at the gene ends were 2 bases for V and 1 base for J; bases not matched to a gene: 16. Germline V lookup: CDR1 MNHEY, CDR2 SVGEGT. The sample originates from a study of blood T cell repertoires in COVID-19. Study information: T cells, B-cell-depleted T cells, or PBMCs provided the cDNA or gDNA that served as material.

In the original analysis: Amplified reference gene primers provided the basis for estimating nucleated cell counts. The repertoire was sequenced with immunoSEQ multiplex PCR; TCRdb's copy has only in-frame clones and lacks some. V and J calls and clone size are given by that table; D and trimming were obtained from the DNA. The table lists hundreds of thousands of clones, around 85% of them singletons. Participant reports of clinical history set cohort assignment. This TCR was recovered from a woman aged 50 to 65 with acute COVID-19. The sample taken for sequencing was PBMCs or T cells enriched from blood (not recorded which). The V and J genes are TRBV6-2 or TRBV6-3 and TRBJ1-1, with TRBD1 matching 7 bases. CDR3 coding DNA: TGTGCCAGCAGTTACCTCCTAGCGGGGCAGGGGGGGAGGAACACTGAAGCTTTCTTT. Its protein is CASSYLLAGQGGRNTEAFF.